The sequence of this T cell receptor (beta chain) was determined in a study of T cells in localized non-small cell lung cancer (dated by TCRdb to 2018 to 2021). Describing the broader study: Comparing tumors with uninvolved tumor-adjacent lungs, the study looked at the T cell repertoires of hundreds of patients with early-stage NSCLC. A mean age of approximately 70 years was recorded for the NSCLC patients, of whom some 130 were male and some 100 were female. The cohort comprised 236 treatment-naïve NSCLC patients with resected, localized lung tumors. What the research found in general, with its limitations: Longer overall survival was associated with higher blood T cell density, whereas shorter survival was associated with higher adjacent-lung clonality. Uninvolved tumor-adjacent lung showed the highest T cell clonality, higher than tumor, which suggests more focused antigenic responses in the uninvolved tumor-adjacent lung. Because multi-region tumor sequencing was not performed, intratumor heterogeneity could not be ruled out. Of the top 100 tumor clones, a median of 57 were detected in paired uninvolved adjacent lung; about 28 were also among that lung's top 100. Because the study design was exploratory, TCR variables were selected using unadjusted p-values without false-discovery rate correction.

TCR beta CDR3 regions were sequenced from DNA using the immunoSEQ Assay. As for how the authors treated the data: T cell density was computed as TCR beta template counts normalized to usable DNA estimated by amplifying housekeeping genes. Using the preseqR package, richness was estimated by extrapolating to 120,000 templates for tissue samples and 400,000 templates for PBMC samples. Clonality was taken to be one minus Pielou's evenness. To identify tissue-enriched TCRs, differential abundance testing was run on productive amino-acid clonotypes with a minimum total count of 5 and an alpha of 0.1. Repertoire overlap between compartments was quantified with the Jaccard Index and Morisita Overlap Index. GLIPH grouped TCR beta CDR3s together with public tetramer-defined viral CDR3s, and a viral motif had to include at least three viral sequences and also show V-gene enrichment. The source is immuneACCESS, and TCRdb retained only in-frame sequences with V and J called. Part of the clones is not carried over; for the studies checked, unresolved V genes explain less than half of this, and the remainder is unexplained. The V and J calls and clone size were taken over from that table, and D and trimming were inferred from the DNA. For this sample the table gives roughly 38,000 clones, of which roughly 85% were detected only once. The ten largest clones add up to more than 5.5% of the sample.

Worth noting for this clone: The target of this receptor is not known. The record has no base qualities; no much larger clone is one base away.

V and J are truncated by 4 bases and 5 bases respectively, leaving an intervening sequence of 16 bases. CDR1 is given as SGHRS and CDR2 as YFSETQ, both from the germline V gene. Counted from cysteine to phenylalanine, this CDR3 has 15 amino acids. Only the CDR3 portion is preserved as DNA: 45 bases, with reading frame beginning at the first base. At diagnosis, peripheral blood, uninvolved tumor-adjacent lung and tumor were collected and stored as a combination of fresh-frozen and FFPE material. For TCR repertoire profiling, blood samples were analyzed as peripheral blood mononuclear cells. Sample: peripheral blood mononuclear cells, taken before any cancer treatment. The source is a male donor aged 60 or older with stage II lung adenocarcinoma. The chain was built from TRBV5-1 and TRBJ1-5; TRBD1 could be the D gene, as 6 bases match. The CDR3 sequence is CASSVVTGPDQPQHF. The bases are TGCGCCAGCAGCGTAGTAACAGGGCCTGATCAGCCCCAGCATTTT.